This TCR beta chain came from a study of human T cells and chemical hapten exposure. The library tagged each cDNA molecule with unique molecular identifiers. TCRdb independently ran MiXCR on the RACE reads; one entry per CDR3 protein. The sample consists of some 87,000 distinct CDR3 sequences, 9% to 12% of them appearing once. The time point was: patch test 1, 2 weeks after DPC sensitization. Treatment described: therapeutic diphenylcyclopropenone sensitization with weekly scalp DPC. The receptor was derived from a woman in her 50s with alopecia areata. Some clones in this sample may be carry-over from other donors' samples. The material sequenced was whole blood, taken in connection with sensitization to the hapten diphenylcyclopropenone (DPC).

CDR3: CASSPGPRETQYF. CDR3 nucleotides: TGTGCCAGCAGCCCGGGACCGAGGGAGACCCAGTACTTC. The chain combines TRBV7-3 with TRBJ2-5, with D perhaps assigned TRBD1 or TRBD2 (5 bases each). V lost 5 bases to trimming and J lost 5 bases, with 12 bases between them. The CDR3 covers 13 residues. The germline gives CDR1 SGHTA, CDR2 FQGTGA.